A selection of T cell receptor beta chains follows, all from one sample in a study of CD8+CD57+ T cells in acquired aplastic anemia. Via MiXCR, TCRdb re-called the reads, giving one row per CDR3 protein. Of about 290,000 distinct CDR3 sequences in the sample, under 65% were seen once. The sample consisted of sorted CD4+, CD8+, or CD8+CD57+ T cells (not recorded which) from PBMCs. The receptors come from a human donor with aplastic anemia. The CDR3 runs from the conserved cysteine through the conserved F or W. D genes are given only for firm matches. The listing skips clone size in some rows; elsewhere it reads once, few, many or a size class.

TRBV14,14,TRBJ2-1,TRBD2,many,TGTGCCAGCAGCCAGTTTGGCGGGAGCGGGGAGCAGTTCTTC,CASSQFGGSGEQFF
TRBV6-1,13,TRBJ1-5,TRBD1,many,TGTGCCAGCAGGACAGGGGTCGATCAGCCCCAGCATTTT,CASRTGVDQPQHF
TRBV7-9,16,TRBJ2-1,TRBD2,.,TGTGCCCGTCTTCCCTCTAGCGGGGCGGTCTACAATGAGCAGTTCTTC,CARLPSSGAVYNEQFF
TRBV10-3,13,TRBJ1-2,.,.,TGTGCCATCAGTGAACGGGAGAACTATGGCTACACCTTC,CAISERENYGYTF
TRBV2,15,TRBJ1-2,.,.,TGTGCCAGCAGTGCACCAGGGAGGACTAACTATGGCTACACCTTC,CASSAPGRTNYGYTF
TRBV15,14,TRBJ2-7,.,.,TGTGCCACCAGCAGAGAAGGCTTCACCTACGAGCAGTACTTC,CATSREGFTYEQYF
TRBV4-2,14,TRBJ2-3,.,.,TGTGCCAGCAGCCAAGGACACAACACAGATACGCAGTATTTT,CASSQGHNTDTQYF
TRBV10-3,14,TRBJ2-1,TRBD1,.,TGTGCCATCAGGGGGACAGGGGGCTCCAATGAGCAGTTCTTC,CAIRGTGGSNEQFF
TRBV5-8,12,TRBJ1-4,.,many,TGTGCCAGCAGCTTGACAGCTCCAAAACTGTTTTTT,CASSLTAPKLFF
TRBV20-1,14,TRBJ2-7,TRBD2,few,TGCAGTGCTAGTACTAGCGGGAGGATGTACGAGCAGTACTTC,CSASTSGRMYEQYF
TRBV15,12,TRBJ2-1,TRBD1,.,TGTGCCACCAGCACAGGGGGCGGACAGCAGTTCTTC,CATSTGGGQQFF
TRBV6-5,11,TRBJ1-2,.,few,TGTGCCAGCAAACAAGGGACAACCTACACCTTC,CASKQGTTYTF
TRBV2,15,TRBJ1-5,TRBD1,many,TGTGCCAGCAGCGTCGACAGGGTCGGCAATCAGCCCCAGCATTTT,CASSVDRVGNQPQHF
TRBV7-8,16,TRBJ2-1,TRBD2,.,TGTGCCAGCAGCGTAGTCGGGACTAGCGGTTACAATGAGCAGTTCTTC,CASSVVGTSGYNEQFF
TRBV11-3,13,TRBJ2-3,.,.,TGTGCCAGCAGCTCCGGGCCGAACAATGAGCAGTATTTT,CASSSGPNNEQYF
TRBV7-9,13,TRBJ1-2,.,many,TGTGCCAGCAGCTTACCCGCTCAAGGCGGCTACACCTTC,CASSLPAQGGYTF
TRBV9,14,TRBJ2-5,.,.,TGTGCCAGCAGCGTAGGAGGTGTTGTGGAGACCCAGTACTTC,CASSVGGVVETQYF
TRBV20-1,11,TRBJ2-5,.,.,TGCAGTGCTAGTGAGGGGGGGACCCAGTACTTC,CSASEGGTQYF
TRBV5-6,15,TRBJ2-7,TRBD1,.,TGTGCCAGCAGCACCAGACAGGGTGCGGTCCACGAGCAGTACTTC,CASSTRQGAVHEQYF
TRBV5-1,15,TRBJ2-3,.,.,TGCGCCAGCAGCTTGTCCCAACAAGGCACAGATACGCAGTATTTT,CASSLSQQGTDTQYF
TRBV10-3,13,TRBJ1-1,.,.,TGTGCCATCAATAAGGATTCGGGCACTGAAGCTTTCTTT,CAINKDSGTEAFF
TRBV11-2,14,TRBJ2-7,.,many,TGTGCCAGCAGCTTAGGGTCTGTTCGAGGCGAGCAGTACTTC,CASSLGSVRGEQYF
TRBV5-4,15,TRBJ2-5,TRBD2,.,TGTGCCAGCAGCTTGGGGACTAGCGGGAGTGAGGCCCAGTACTTC,CASSLGTSGSEAQYF
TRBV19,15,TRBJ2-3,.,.,TGTGCCAGTAGCTTAGCGGATCGTTCCACAGATACGCAGTATTTT,CASSLADRSTDTQYF
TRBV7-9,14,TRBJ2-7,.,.,TGTGCCAGCAGCTTAGCCCCCGCAACCTACGAGCAGTACTTC,CASSLAPATYEQYF
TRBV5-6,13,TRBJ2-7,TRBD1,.,TGTGCCAGCAGCTTGGAGACAGGGTACGAGCAGTACTTC,CASSLETGYEQYF